This TCR beta chain is drawn from a study of CD8 T cells in Susac syndrome. The RNA, 0.5 to 1 ug, was put through reverse transcription using random hexamers. Amplification of TCR beta CDR3 was carried out by immunoSEQ multiplex PCR, which covered 54 Vbeta and 13 Jbeta segments. TCRdb reprocessed the immunoSEQ multiplex PCR reads with MiXCR, giving one entry per CDR3 protein. The sample records around 230,000 distinct CDR3 sequences, nearly 97% being singletons. The study sequenced TCR beta in blood CD8+ and CD4+ T cells. The patients who served as multiple sclerosis controls were treatment-naive and had stable or active relapsing-remitting disease that fulfilled the revised McDonald criteria. CD8+ and CD4+ T cells were negatively isolated; TEMRA cells were FACS-enriched. Trimming shortened V by 4 bases and J by 7 bases, and 11 bases separated the two germline ends. Looked up from germline, CDR1 is SGHDN and CDR2 is FVKESK. This CDR3 comprises 14 residues.

The sequenced sample was CD4+ T cells from PBMCs. This chain joins TRBV14 and TRBJ1-6, with D maybe TRBD1 (5 bases). The origin of this receptor is a human donor with multiple sclerosis. CDR3 DNA sequence: TGTGCCAGCAGCCTGACAGTACGGAATTCACCCCTCCACTTT. Amino acids: CASSLTVRNSPLHF. The full variable domain, rest sourced from reference TRBV14 and TRBJ1-6, is EAGVTQFPSHSVIEKGQTVTLRCDPISGHDNLYWYRRVMGKEIKFLLHFVKESKQDESGMPNNRFLAERTGGTYSTLKVQPAELEDSGVYFCASSLTVRNSPLHFGNGTRLTVT.